Shown below are 21 T cell receptor beta chains from a single sample sequenced in a study of blood T cell repertoires in COVID-19. Assay: immunoSEQ multiplex PCR; the TCRdb copy retains only in-frame clones and omits some. The sample shows around 94,000 clones, more than 85% of them seen only once. The sample was peripheral blood. Receptor source: a young man with acute or convalescent COVID-19.

The chain couples TRBV9 to TRBJ2-1; 9 nucleotides match TRBD1. The CDR3 runs 16 residues. V dropped 4 bases and J dropped 7; count of bases not matched to a gene: 12. In germline, CDR1 is SGDLS, CDR2 YYNGEE. Written as DNA, the CDR3 is TGTGCCAGCAGCCTAGGACAGGGGAAGGGGGCAAATGAGCAGTTCTTC. Protein sequence: CASSLGQGKGANEQFF.

J is TRBJ2-3 and V is TRBV7-9; D possibly corresponds to TRBD2 (5 bases). The CDR3 totals 16 residues. Per the germline V gene, CDR1 is SEHNR and CDR2 is FQNEAQ (reference sequence). V was cut by 1 base and J by 2 bases, with 13 bases left in between. CDR3 sequence (DNA): TGTGCCAGCAGCTTAGAACTGGCCGGGGTCACAGATACGCAGTATTTT. Amino acids: CASSLELAGVTDTQYF.

The chain uses TRBV27 and TRBJ2-7; no clear D gene. There are 14 residues in the CDR3. The V gene lost 3 bases and the J gene lost 1 base, with 10 bases spanning the gap. Looked up from germline, CDR1 is MNHEY and CDR2 is SMNVEV (reference sequence). Here the CDR3 reads CASSFSGPSYEQYF. DNA for the CDR3: TGTGCCAGCAGTTTTAGTGGTCCATCCTACGAGCAGTACTTC.

The rearrangement uses TRBV19 and TRBJ1-1; the D gene is possibly TRBD1 (6 bases). The CDR3 spans 14 residues. Trimming took off 6 bases at V and 14 bases at J, with 25 bases between the two ends. The V gene's germline CDR1 is LNHDA and CDR2 SQIVND (reference sequence). The CDR3 nucleotides are TGTGCCAGTAGGGCCTTAGGGTCGTCAGGGGCCATCTTCTTT. Translating gives CASRALGSSGAIFF.

This clone was counted a single time. The chain's CDR3 is CASSRDSRDEQFF. The CDR3 bases are TGTGCCAGCTCACGGGACTCCCGCGATGAGCAGTTCTTC. This chain connects TRBV18 to TRBJ2-1; a possible D gene is TRBD2 (6 bases). Germline V lookup: CDR1 KGHSH, CDR2 LQKENI. The CDR3 has 13 amino acids. V was trimmed by 4 bases and J by 8 bases, leaving 12 bases between them.

The gene calls are TRBV7-9 and TRBJ2-1; 7 bases align to TRBD2. V dropped 0 bases and J dropped 10; count of bases not matched to a gene: 6. Germline V gene sequence: CDR1 SEHNR, CDR2 FQNEAQ (reference sequence). The CDR3 has 14 amino acids. CDR3 DNA: TGTGCCAGCAGCTTAGCGGGAGGGGTAGGCGAGCAGTTCTTC. Amino acids: CASSLAGGVGEQFF.

V usage is TRBV6-1 and J usage is TRBJ1-5, with a tentative D call TRBD1 (6 bases). Deletions cut 2 bases from V and 9 bases from J, with 11 bases between. The CDR3 is made up of 13 amino acids. CDR1 MNHNS and CDR2 SASEGT come from the germline V gene. The CDR3 is CASSESTRGPQHF. In DNA, the CDR3 is TGTGCCAGCAGTGAATCCACCAGGGGGCCCCAGCATTTT.

The V and J genes are TRBV30 and TRBJ1-1; weak D call: TRBD1 (5 bases). In germline, CDR1 is GTSNPN, CDR2 SVGIG (reference sequence). The V gene lost 3 bases and the J gene lost 1 base, with 18 bases spanning the gap. The CDR3 has 16 residues. DNA for the CDR3: TGTGCCTGGAGGGGGGGGATCATCGTAGCGAACACTGAAGCTTTCTTT. This translates into CAWRGGIIVANTEAFF.

This chain uses TRBV2 with TRBJ1-5, with 7 nucleotides matching TRBD1. The germline V gene has CDR1 SNHLY and CDR2 FYNNEI. The length of the CDR3 is 15 residues. V shed 0 bases and J 7 bases; nucleotides not matched to a gene: 6. In DNA form, the CDR3 reads TGTGCCAGCAGTGAAGCGGACAGGTTGGAGCAGCCCCAGCATTTT. This codes for CASSEADRLEQPQHF.

The V gene is TRBV11-2, the J gene TRBJ1-4; D remains ambiguous. The V end lost 0 bases, the J end lost 4 bases, and 3 bases lay between the germline ends. Per the germline V gene, CDR1 is SGHAT and CDR2 is FQNNGV. The CDR3 totals 13 residues. The CDR3 bases are TGTGCCAGCAGCTTAGATCGTAATGAAAAACTGTTTTTT. Residues: CASSLDRNEKLFF.

V and J are TRBV5-1 and TRBJ2-7; 9 bases are shared with TRBD1. CDR1 SGHRS and CDR2 YFSETQ come from the germline V gene. V was clipped by 4 bases and J by 5 bases; unmatched bases: 10. CDR3 size: 15 residues. The CDR3 is CASSRAGQGKNEQYF. The CDR3, as DNA: TGCGCCAGCAGCCGCGCGGGACAGGGTAAAAACGAGCAGTACTTC.

This chain links TRBV5-1 with TRBJ2-7; D possibly corresponds to TRBD1 (6 bases). This CDR3 spans 16 amino acids. CDR1 is SGHRS and CDR2 is YFSETQ in the germline V gene. V was cut by 0 bases and J by 3 bases, with 16 bases left in between. CDR3 sequence: CASSLAAGTNFYEQYF. The CDR3 DNA follows: TGCGCCAGCAGCTTGGCAGCCGGGACAAATTTCTACGAGCAGTACTTC.

The count of this clone is one. V usage is TRBV4-1 and J usage is TRBJ2-7, with TRBD2 matching 11 bases. This CDR3 has 16 amino acids. CDR1 is MGHRA and CDR2 is YSYEKL in the germline V gene. V gave up 0 bases and J gave up 6 bases; unmatched junction bases: 7. CDR3: CASSQDRTSGGGEQYF. CDR3 nucleotide sequence: TGCGCCAGCAGCCAAGATCGTACTAGCGGGGGAGGCGAGCAGTACTTC.

The chain joins TRBV6-6 to TRBJ2-5; 7 nucleotides match TRBD2. Losses at the gene ends were 7 bases for V and 4 bases for J; bases not matched to a gene: 6. The CDR3 is made up of 13 amino acids. Germline CDR1 and CDR2: MNHNY and SVGAGI (reference sequence). The CDR3, as DNA: TGTGCCAGCACGGGGAGGGGCGGAGAGACCCAGTACTTC. Its protein is CASTGRGGETQYF.

The chain has TRBV4-1 and TRBJ2-1, with TRBD2 matching 15 bases. The CDR3 consists of 17 residues. The V gene end was trimmed by 7 bases and the J gene end by 4 bases; junction bases not matched to a gene: 8. Per the germline V gene, CDR1 is MGHRA and CDR2 is YSYEKL. CDR3 DNA sequence: TGCGCCAGCAACCTCGGACTAGCGGGGGGGGATTACAATGAGCAGTTCTTC. As protein: CASNLGLAGGDYNEQFF.

J is TRBJ2-3 and V is TRBV5-1; 10 nucleotides agree with TRBD1. Losses at the gene ends were 3 bases for V and 2 bases for J; bases not matched to a gene: 3. The CDR3 consists of 15 residues. Germline V gene data show CDR1 as SGHRS and CDR2 as YFSETQ. Written as DNA, the CDR3 is TGCGCCAGCAGCTCGACAGGGGGCGACACAGATACGCAGTATTTT. Amino acid sequence: CASSSTGGDTDTQYF.

The rearrangement links TRBV19 to TRBJ2-7; 9 bases align to TRBD1. V dropped 5 bases and J dropped 5; count of bases not matched to a gene: 10. Germline V CDR1 and CDR2: LNHDA, SQIVND (reference sequence). This CDR3 is built from 15 residues. The CDR3 is CASSRTTGTGNEQYF. In DNA, the CDR3 is TGTGCCAGTAGTCGAACCACCGGGACAGGGAACGAGCAGTACTTC.

A single count supports this clone. The J gene is TRBJ2-1, the V gene TRBV19; 8 positions agree with TRBD2. The CDR3 is 15 residues long. Germline V lookup: CDR1 LNHDA, CDR2 SQIVND (reference sequence). The ends lost 1 base at V and 8 bases at J; junction bases unmatched: 7. The CDR3 DNA sequence: TGTGCCAGTAGTATAGGATCGGGAGGGCCTTATGAGCAGTTCTTC. Its translation: CASSIGSGGPYEQFF.

This rearrangement joins TRBV11-2 to TRBJ1-1, with D perhaps matching TRBD1 (5 bases). Germline loops: CDR1 SGHAT, CDR2 FQNNGV. V was trimmed by 5 bases and J by 2 bases, leaving 12 bases between them. This CDR3 contains 14 residues. In DNA form, the CDR3 reads TGTGCCAGCAGCCGCGGGAGGGGCAACACTGAAGCTTTCTTT. Its translation: CASSRGRGNTEAFF.

This chain links TRBV27 with TRBJ2-1; 9 bases match TRBD1. This CDR3 comprises 15 residues. J was trimmed by 1 base and V by 10 bases; bases with no gene match: 8. Per germline, CDR1 MNHEY and CDR2 SMNVEV (reference sequence). This CDR3 reads CATTLGQGSYNEQFF. CDR3 sequence (DNA): TGTGCCACCACACTCGGACAGGGGTCCTACAATGAGCAGTTCTTC.

Note on this clone: Other nucleotide sequences in the sample specify the same CDR3. The V and J genes are TRBV4-2 and TRBJ1-1; a weak D match, TRBD1 (5 bases). The V and J ends lost 1 base and 3 bases respectively, with 12 bases between them. Germline V gene sequence: CDR1 LGHNA, CDR2 YNFKEQ. The CDR3 runs to 15 residues. CDR3 in DNA: TGTGCCAGCAGCCAAGTAACTGGGGGGGACACTGAAGCTTTCTTT. Translation gives CASSQVTGGDTEAFF.